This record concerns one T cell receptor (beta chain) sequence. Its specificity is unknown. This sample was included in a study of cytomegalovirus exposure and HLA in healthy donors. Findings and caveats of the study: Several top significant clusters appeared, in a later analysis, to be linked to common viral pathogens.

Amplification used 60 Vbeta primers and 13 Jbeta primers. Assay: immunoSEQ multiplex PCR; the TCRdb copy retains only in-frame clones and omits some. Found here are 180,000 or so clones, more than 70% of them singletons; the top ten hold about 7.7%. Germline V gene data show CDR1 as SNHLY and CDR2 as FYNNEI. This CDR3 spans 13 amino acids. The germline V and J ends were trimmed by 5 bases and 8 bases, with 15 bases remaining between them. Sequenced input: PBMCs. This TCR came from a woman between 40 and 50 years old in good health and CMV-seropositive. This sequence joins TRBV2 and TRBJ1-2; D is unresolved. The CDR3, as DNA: TGTGCCAGCAGTTTGACCGAGGTTGGCGGCTACACCTTC. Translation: CASSLTEVGGYTF.